This is a list of T cell receptor beta chains from one sample in a study of CD8 T cells in ankylosing spondylitis. In TCRdb, the 5' RACE reads were re-called with MiXCR into one record per CDR3 protein. This table holds tens of thousands of distinct CDR3 sequences, about 5.1% found once. The sequenced material came from blood, either unsorted or a sorted T cell fraction (not recorded which). The receptors stem from a female donor with ankylosing spondylitis or in good health (not recorded which). The CDR3 runs from the conserved cysteine through the conserved F or W. D genes are given only for firm matches. Only part of the rows carry a size: once, few, many, or a class if the clone is expanded.

d_call clone_size j_call v_call cdr3_aa cdr3_nt
TRBD1 many TRBJ1-5 TRBV11-2 CASSSERWFVGQASNQPQHF TGTGCCAGCAGCTCGGAGAGATGGTTTGTGGGACAGGCTAGCAATCAGCCCCAGCATTTT
NA many TRBJ2-1 TRBV9 CASSVGLGIGNEQFF TGTGCCAGCAGCGTAGGACTAGGGATCGGGAATGAGCAGTTCTTC
TRBD2 many TRBJ2-3 TRBV9 CASSATGLAGIDTQYF TGTGCCAGCAGCGCGACAGGACTAGCGGGAATAGATACGCAGTATTTT
NA NA TRBJ2-7 TRBV9 CASSGTEYEQYF TGTGCCAGCAGCGGAACAGAATACGAGCAGTACTTC
NA many TRBJ2-3 TRBV9 CASSSEAGGTTNTQYF TGTGCCAGCAGCTCGGAAGCGGGCGGCACAACGAATACGCAGTATTTT
NA many TRBJ2-2 TRBV9 CASSVEASPRTGELFF TGTGCCAGCAGCGTAGAGGCTAGCCCCCGCACCGGGGAGCTGTTTTTT
NA many TRBJ1-2 TRBV9 CASSAQPGQGHGYTF TGTGCCAGCAGCGCACAACCGGGACAAGGGCATGGCTACACCTTC
NA many TRBJ2-7 TRBV9 CASSPQGQGDEQYF TGTGCCAGCAGCCCTCAAGGGCAGGGAGACGAGCAGTACTTC
NA many TRBJ1-5 TRBV9 CASSVGGTPDQPQHF TGTGCCAGCAGCGTAGGAGGGACTCCCGATCAGCCCCAGCATTTT
NA many TRBJ2-1 TRBV9 CASNREAYNEQFF TGTGCCAGCAATCGCGAGGCTTACAATGAGCAGTTCTTC
NA many TRBJ2-3 TRBV9 CASSVAMGDTQYF TGTGCCAGCAGCGTAGCCATGGGAGATACGCAGTATTTT
NA many TRBJ2-5 TRBV5-1 CARAPRIGEAETQYF TGCGCCAGAGCCCCTCGAATTGGCGAAGCAGAGACCCAGTACTTC
NA many TRBJ2-5 TRBV9 CASSVGPGTPSGTQYF TGTGCCAGCAGCGTCGGACCCGGGACCCCATCGGGGACCCAGTACTTC
NA many TRBJ1-6 TRBV9 CASSGGGANSPLHF TGTGCCAGCAGCGGGGGGGGGGCTAATTCACCCCTCCACTTT
NA many TRBJ2-5 TRBV21-1 CASSKYYPSEETQYF TGTGCCAGCAGCAAATACTACCCTTCAGAAGAGACCCAGTACTTC
TRBD2 few TRBJ2-5 TRBV9 CASSLGTSEQETQYF TGTGCCAGCAGCCTGGGGACTAGCGAACAAGAGACCCAGTACTTC
TRBD1 medium-sized TRBJ2-3 TRBV9 CASSLRGTSSTDTQYF TGTGCCAGCAGCCTCAGGGGGACCTCAAGCACAGATACGCAGTATTTT
TRBD2 many TRBJ2-3 TRBV9 CASSVGQAGLSTDTQYF TGTGCCAGCAGCGTGGGGCAAGCGGGGCTGAGCACAGATACGCAGTATTTT
NA many TRBJ2-2 TRBV9 CASSATSNTGELFF TGTGCCAGCAGCGCCACCTCGAACACCGGGGAGCTGTTTTTT
NA medium-sized TRBJ2-7 TRBV9 CASSGTKGEQYF TGTGCCAGCAGCGGAACGAAGGGCGAGCAGTACTTC
NA many TRBJ1-2 TRBV9 CASSPGTDEGYGYTF TGTGCCAGCAGCCCAGGGACCGACGAGGGCTATGGCTACACCTTC
NA NA TRBJ2-7 TRBV9 CASSVGKGLQYF TGTGCCAGCAGCGTAGGTAAGGGGTTGCAGTACTTC
TRBD2 NA TRBJ2-3 TRBV9 CASSQVAGGLTDTQYF TGTGCCAGCAGCCAGGTAGCGGGGGGGCTAACAGATACGCAGTATTTT
NA many TRBJ1-5 TRBV9 CASSEGQGVGAQHF TGTGCCAGCAGCGAAGGGCAGGGAGTGGGGGCCCAGCATTTT
TRBD2 NA TRBJ2-3 TRBV9 CASSARGGGATDTQYF TGTGCCAGCAGCGCTCGGGGCGGGGGGGCTACAGATACGCAGTATTTT
NA NA TRBJ2-6 TRBV9 CASSPRSGGANVLTF TGTGCCAGCAGCCCCCGATCGGGTGGGGCCAACGTCCTGACTTTC
NA many TRBJ2-3 TRBV9 CASSPTDTQYF TGTGCCAGCAGCCCTACAGATACGCAGTATTTT
NA medium-sized TRBJ2-3 TRBV9 CASSEERGTQYF TGTGCCAGCAGCGAGGAGAGGGGTACGCAGTATTTT
TRBD2 medium-sized TRBJ2-5 TRBV9 CASSEGLALGETQYF TGTGCCAGCAGCGAGGGACTAGCTTTGGGAGAGACCCAGTACTTC
TRBD2 many TRBJ2-1 TRBV7-7 CASSLVRRGGPDEQFF TGTGCTAGCAGCTTAGTCCGGCGGGGGGGCCCGGATGAGCAGTTCTTC
TRBD1 many TRBJ2-1 TRBV9 CASSVALVPGQGAGEQFF TGTGCCAGCAGCGTAGCCCTTGTACCGGGACAGGGGGCCGGTGAGCAGTTCTTC
NA many TRBJ1-3 TRBV9 CASSEHQAGNTIYF TGTGCCAGCAGCGAACATCAGGCTGGAAACACCATATATTTT
NA NA TRBJ2-5 TRBV9 CASSAAPVSTETQYF TGTGCCAGCAGCGCAGCCCCAGTCAGTACAGAGACCCAGTACTTC
NA many TRBJ2-6 TRBV9 CASSPSSGANVLTF TGTGCCAGCAGCCCCTCGTCTGGGGCCAACGTCCTGACTTTC
NA many TRBJ2-7 TRBV9 CASSGSGAAEQYF TGTGCCAGCAGCGGTAGCGGAGCCGCGGAGCAGTACTTC
TRBD1 many TRBJ2-3 TRBV9 CASSVVGTGLGDTQYF TGTGCCAGCAGCGTAGTCGGGACAGGGTTGGGAGATACGCAGTATTTT
NA many TRBJ2-3 TRBV9 CASSPTGNTDTQYF TGTGCCAGCAGCCCCACAGGGAACACAGATACGCAGTATTTT
NA many TRBJ2-2 TRBV9 CASSVEPGSNTGELFF TGTGCCAGCAGCGTAGAACCAGGGTCTAACACCGGGGAGCTGTTTTTT
TRBD2 many TRBJ2-1 TRBV9 CASSVGTSGGVYNEQFF TGTGCCAGCAGCGTAGGGACTAGCGGGGGGGTTTACAATGAGCAGTTCTTC
TRBD1 many TRBJ2-1 TRBV9 CASSSRQGGNEQFF TGTGCCAGCAGCAGCCGACAGGGGGGGAATGAGCAGTTCTTC
NA many TRBJ1-1 TRBV9 CASSPRGTSNTEAFF TGTGCCAGCAGCCCCCGGGGGACTTCGAACACTGAAGCTTTCTTT